This T cell receptor beta chain appears in the sequencing data of a study of cytomegalovirus exposure and HLA in healthy donors. With regard to this clone: Antigen specificity is unknown. An end of the junction differs from the germline gene, which may be a read error.

Findings and caveats of the study: Analysis performed later found roughly 17,000 TCR beta sequences associated with HLA alleles at 0.05 false discovery rate.

The CDR3 spans 15 residues. Germline assignment: CDR1 MDHEN and CDR2 SYDVKM. PCR employed 60 Vbeta and 13 Jbeta primers. TCRdb's copy holds only in-frame clones and misses some; the assay was immunoSEQ multiplex PCR. The table records about 190,000 clones, 75% to 90% of them present only once. The clonotype was recovered from a man between 35 and 55 years old in good health and CMV-seropositive. Sequenced sample: PBMCs. The gene calls are TRBV28 and TRBJ1-1; 9 positions match TRBD1. CDR3 loop: CASILGSGQGSEAFF. Here the CDR3 DNA reads TGTGCCAGCATTTTAGGCTCGGGACAGGGCTCGGAAGCTTTCTTT.